This T cell receptor (beta chain) comes out of a study of identical twins. Looked up from germline, CDR1 is KGHSH and CDR2 is LQKENI. The CDR3 contains 13 residues. The germline V and J ends were trimmed by 8 bases and 3 bases, with 13 bases remaining between them. TCRdb used MiXCR to reprocess the 5' RACE reads, holding one entry per CDR3 protein. In the table there are under 350,000 distinct CDR3 sequences, just under 9.5% of which are singletons. These data were also filed under a second study, of yellow fever vaccine responses in identical twins.

The sequence came from a woman between 18 and 29 years old in good health. The chain uses TRBV18 and TRBJ2-5; D not certain. Sequencing was performed on CD8+ T cells sorted from blood. CDR3 loop: CASRLTEEETQYF. DNA of the CDR3: TGTGCCAGCCGACTGACGGAAGAAGAGACCCAGTACTTC. Using reference TRBV18 and TRBJ2-5 for the parts outside the CDR3, the full variable domain is NAGVMQNPRHLVRRRGQEARLRCSPMKGHSHVYWYRQLPEEGLKFMVYLQKENIIDESGMPKERFSAEFPKEGPSILRIQQVVRGDSAAYFCASRLTEEETQYFGPGTRLLVL.